These 16 T cell receptor beta chains were all obtained from the same sample, sequenced in a study of blood T cell repertoires in COVID-19. Only in-frame clones appear in the TCRdb table, and some are missing; sequencing was by immunoSEQ multiplex PCR. The data contain approximately 150,000 clones, around 80% of them singletons. Input material: peripheral blood. These receptor sequences come from a man in his fifties with acute or convalescent COVID-19.

The chain recombines TRBV5-1 with TRBJ1-3, with D possibly being TRBD1 (6 bases). Germline-derived CDR1 and CDR2 are SGHRS and YFSETQ. CDR3 length: 16 residues. V lost 0 bases and J lost 4, with 14 bases in between. CDR3 loop: CASSLALTGTGNTIYF. The CDR3 DNA is TGCGCCAGCAGCTTGGCCCTTACAGGGACCGGAAACACCATATATTTT.

V usage is TRBV9 and J usage is TRBJ1-2; TRBD1 is a possible D gene (6 bases). Per germline, CDR1 SGDLS and CDR2 YYNGEE. The CDR3 contains 14 residues. Trimming shortened V by 3 bases and J by 6 bases, and 15 bases separated the two germline ends. In DNA, the CDR3 is TGTGCCAGCAGCGCCTGGACAGTCCCTCATGGCTACACCTTC. Protein: CASSAWTVPHGYTF.

This clone was counted once. The rearrangement uses TRBV7-9 and TRBJ2-1; 8 positions agree with TRBD1. Germline trimming cut 1 base from V and 8 bases from J; bases unmatched to any gene: 10. This CDR3 region has 16 residues. CDR1 and CDR2 from the germline V gene are SEHNR and FQNEAQ (reference sequence). The CDR3 region is CASSLGTGRRSHEQFF. CDR3 DNA: TGTGCCAGCAGCTTAGGGACAGGGCGAAGGTCGCATGAGCAGTTCTTC.

The CDR3 spells CSPGGSGYF. Here the CDR3 DNA reads TGCAGTCCTGGAGGGTCCGGATATTTT. The rearrangement joins TRBV20-1 to TRBJ1-3; no reliable D call. CDR1 and CDR2 from the germline V gene are DFQATT and SNEGSKA (reference sequence). The CDR3 loop spans 9 amino acids. Trimming removed 8 bases at V and 15 bases at J, with 14 bases between.

This chain connects TRBV9 to TRBJ1-6; 9 nucleotides agree with TRBD1. J was trimmed by 10 bases and V by 4 bases; bases with no gene match: 9. CDR3 length: 15 residues. Germline loops: CDR1 SGDLS, CDR2 YYNGEE. Here the CDR3 reads CASSPRGQGDSPLHF. The CDR3 region has the DNA TGTGCCAGCAGCCCGAGGGGACAGGGAGACTCACCCCTCCACTTT. The full variable domain, completed using reference TRBV9 and TRBJ1-6, is DSGVTQTPKHLITATGQRVTLRCSPRSGDLSVYWYQQSLDQGLQFLIQYYNGEERAKGNILERFSAQQFPDLHSELNLSSLELGDSALYFCASSPRGQGDSPLHFGNGTRLTVT.

The CDR3 protein is CASSQDPDAGEQFF. CDR3 bases: TGTGCCAGCAGCCAAGACCCCGACGCGGGTGAGCAGTTCTTC. This chain uses TRBV3-1 (or the pseudogene TRBV3-2) with TRBJ2-1; possibly TRBD2 for D (5 bases). The CDR3 spans 14 residues. The germline gives CDR1 LGHDT, CDR2 YNNKEL (reference sequence). V gave up 0 bases and J gave up 9 bases, with 12 bases separating them.

This chain joins TRBV18 and TRBJ1-2, with 9 positions matching TRBD1. Trimming took 6 bases from V and 1 from J; bases not matched to a gene: 9. This CDR3 has 16 amino acids. Germline V gene lookup returns CDR1 KGHSH and CDR2 LQKENI. CDR3 region: CASSPEQGANNYGYTF. The DNA for the CDR3 is TGTGCCAGCTCTCCTGAACAGGGGGCTAATAACTATGGCTACACCTTC.

This chain uses TRBV5-1 with TRBJ2-2; TRBD2 aligns across 9 bases. Trimming took 3 bases from V and 6 from J; bases not matched to a gene: 6. The CDR3 extends over 15 amino acids. CDR1 and CDR2 (germline): SGHRS, YFSETQ. As DNA, the CDR3 is TGCGCCAGCAGCTCGACGGGACTAGCATCCGGGGAGCTGTTTTTT. This sequence encodes CASSSTGLASGELFF.

V and J are TRBV5-1 and TRBJ2-2, with 7 bases aligning to TRBD1. This CDR3 has 16 residues. The germline gives CDR1 SGHRS, CDR2 YFSETQ. The V gene end was trimmed by 3 bases and the J gene end by 4 bases; junction bases not matched to a gene: 9. The CDR3 is CASSSGQDAGTGELFF. DNA for the CDR3: TGCGCCAGCAGCTCCGGACAGGACGCCGGCACCGGGGAGCTGTTTTTT.

The chain joins TRBV24-1 to TRBJ2-1; maybe TRBD1 (8 bases). The CDR3 loop spans 15 amino acids. Trimming shortened V by 3 bases and J by 7 bases, and 15 bases separated the two germline ends. CDR1 is KGHDR, CDR2 SFDVKD, per germline. This chain's CDR3 is CATSDPSGDRNEQFF. The CDR3 region has the DNA TGTGCCACCAGTGATCCCAGCGGGGACAGGAATGAGCAGTTCTTC.

The chain uses TRBV2 and TRBJ2-5; 7 nucleotides agree with TRBD1. Germline lookup yields CDR1 SNHLY and CDR2 FYNNEI. Trimming removed 5 bases from V and 1 base from J; junction bases left unmatched: 1. CDR3 length: 13 residues. The CDR3 region has the DNA TGTGCCAGCAGTCGGACAGGCCAAGAGACCCAGTACTTC. It codes for CASSRTGQETQYF.

This clone was seen more than once but under ten times. The rearrangement uses TRBV19 and TRBJ1-2; no clear D gene. The ends were cut back, 3 bases at V and 0 bases at J, with 11 bases in the middle. CDR1 and CDR2 (germline): LNHDA, SQIVND (reference sequence). The CDR3 has 15 residues. CDR3 in amino acids: CASSISSLANYGYTF. CDR3 nucleotide sequence: TGTGCCAGTAGTATCTCCAGCCTAGCTAACTATGGCTACACCTTC.

The chain has TRBV7-9 and TRBJ2-5, with D tentatively TRBD2 (7 bases). The length of the CDR3 is 14 residues. The V end lost 1 base, the J end lost 4 bases, and 10 bases lay between the germline ends. CDR1 is SEHNR, CDR2 FQNEAQ, per germline (reference sequence). The CDR3: CASSLEGEGETQYF. The DNA of the CDR3 is TGTGCCAGCAGCTTAGAGGGGGAGGGAGAGACCCAGTACTTC.

This chain connects TRBV28 to TRBJ2-7; 10 nucleotides line up with TRBD1. With V trimmed by 8 bases and J by 1 base, 5 bases remained unmatched. The V gene's germline CDR1 is MDHEN and CDR2 SYDVKM. This CDR3 is 14 amino acids long. As DNA, the CDR3 is TGTGCCAGCGGTCAGGACAGGGGGTCCTACGAGCAGTACGTC. Protein product: CASGQDRGSYEQYV.

The CDR3 sequence: CASSLTGGEGNQPQHF. CDR3 DNA sequence: TGTGCCAGCAGCCTGACAGGGGGCGAGGGCAATCAGCCCCAGCATTTT. V gene TRBV2 combines with J gene TRBJ1-5, with TRBD1 identical over 10 bases. CDR3 size: 16 residues. Trimming cost V 6 bases and J 2 bases; bases outside gene matches: 7. Germline V gene lookup returns CDR1 SNHLY and CDR2 FYNNEI.

In its sample, this clone was seen once. The chain carries TRBV9 and TRBJ2-5; the D is unclear. Germline-derived CDR1 and CDR2 are SGDLS and YYNGEE. Trimming shortened V by 4 bases and J by 3 bases, and 10 bases separated the two germline ends. The CDR3 consists of 13 residues. CDR3 nucleotides: TGTGCCAGCAGCCACGACTGGGAAGAGACCCAGTACTTC. Translating it yields CASSHDWEETQYF.